These 15 T cell receptor beta chains were sequenced from one sample in a study of T cell repertoires in cytomegalovirus infection. No antigen has been identified for these receptors. Via MiXCR, TCRdb re-called the reads, giving one row per CDR3 protein. Among 750,000 to 900,000 distinct CDR3 sequences listed, 25% to 30% were seen once. The input for sequencing was cultured CD8+ T cells from PBMCs, taken from culture after CMV antigen stimulation. The receptors come from a human donor in good health (CMV status not recorded). Some clones in this sample may be carry-over from other donors' samples.

At least ten counts were recorded for this clonotype. This chain uses TRBV20-1 with TRBJ2-3, with no clear D. Germline values: CDR1 DFQATT, CDR2 SNEGSKA (reference sequence). The length of the CDR3 is 14 residues. Between the trimmed V and J ends, which lost 5 bases and 1 base, there was a span of 13 bases. In nucleotides, the CDR3 is TGCAGTGCTCCCGGATCCTCCCGCACAGATACGCAGTATTTT. It codes for CSAPGSSRTDTQYF.

The chain recombines TRBV10-3 with TRBJ1-2; the D gene is possibly TRBD1 (6 bases). The CDR3 has 11 amino acids. Looked up from germline, CDR1 is ENHRY and CDR2 is SYGVKD. The V and J ends lost 8 bases and 8 bases respectively, with 12 bases between them. The CDR3 reads CAILEGEGYTF. As DNA, the CDR3 is TGTGCCATCCTGGAGGGGGAAGGCTACACCTTC.

With regard to this clonotype: Since a much larger clone is just one base distant, this may be a read error. The chain employs TRBV7-4 and TRBJ2-5, with D possibly TRBD2 on 6 matching bases. Trimming shortened V by 1 base and J by 1 base, and 13 bases separated the two germline ends. CDR1 is SGHVT, CDR2 SQSDAQ, per germline. This CDR3 is 16 amino acids long. The CDR3: CASSLGLVESQETQYF. For the CDR3, the DNA is TGTGCCAGCAGCTTAGGACTAGTGGAGTCCCAAGAGACCCAGTACTTC.

In this sample, this clonotype turned up many times. The rearrangement joins TRBV7-2 to TRBJ2-2; weak D call: TRBD2 (5 bases). CDR1 SGHTA and CDR2 FQGNSA come from the germline V gene. Trimming cost V 4 bases and J 6 bases, with 15 bases left between them. CDR3 size: 15 residues. The DNA of the CDR3 is TGTGCCAGCAGCTCGACGGGGTCGCCCGCCGGGGAGCTGTTTTTT. As protein: CASSSTGSPAGELFF.

V gene TRBV7-3 combines with J gene TRBJ1-5, with D uncertain. The germline CDR1 and CDR2 sequences are SGHTA and FQGTGA. The CDR3 covers 15 residues. Trimming stripped 4 bases from V and 5 bases from J, with 15 bases between. CDR3 amino acids: CASSSAGERDQPQHF. CDR3 coding DNA: TGTGCCAGCAGCTCCGCCGGGGAACGGGATCAGCCCCAGCATTTT.

The genes are TRBV2 and TRBJ2-4, with 16 bases aligning to TRBD2. Germline V gene lookup returns CDR1 SNHLY and CDR2 FYNNEI. The CDR3 totals 15 residues. V gave up 7 bases and J gave up 7 bases; unmatched junction bases: 4. In DNA, the CDR3 is TGTGCCAGCAACCCGGGACTAGCGGGGGGGAACATTCAGTACTTC. This encodes CASNPGLAGGNIQYF.

This chain links TRBV6-2 or TRBV6-3 with TRBJ1-5; D is ambiguous. The germline CDR1 and CDR2 sequences are MNHEY and SVGEGT. The V gene lost 2 bases and the J gene lost 0 bases, with 5 bases spanning the gap. The CDR3 has 14 amino acids. This chain's CDR3 is CASSYPDSNQPQHF. CDR3 nucleotide sequence: TGTGCCAGCAGTTACCCCGATAGCAATCAGCCCCAGCATTTT.

The chain is built from TRBV4-1 and TRBJ1-1; the D gene is possibly TRBD1 (5 bases). Germline V gene data show CDR1 as MGHRA and CDR2 as YSYEKL. Trimming took 0 bases from V and 3 from J, leaving 8 bases between them. This CDR3 region has 14 residues. The CDR3 loop reads CASSQEPGYTEAFF. The CDR3 DNA sequence: TGCGCCAGCAGCCAAGAGCCAGGGTACACTGAAGCTTTCTTT.

This clonotype was recorded at least ten times. This chain connects TRBV12-3 or TRBV12-4 to TRBJ1-2; tentatively, D is TRBD1 (5 bases). The CDR3 contains 14 residues. V lost 0 bases to trimming and J lost 2 bases, with 7 bases between them. CDR3 sequence reads: CASSLAGANYGYTF. The CDR3 coding sequence is TGTGCCAGCAGTTTAGCAGGGGCGAACTATGGCTACACCTTC.

V and J are TRBV27 and TRBJ2-7, with 7 bases that match TRBD1. Trimming took 5 bases from V and 3 from J; bases not matched to a gene: 13. The CDR3 covers 16 residues. Germline CDR1 MNHEY, CDR2 SMNVEV (reference sequence). CDR3 nucleotide sequence: TGTGCCAGCAGTCCTTATGCCCACCGGGACAGCTACGAGCAGTACTTC. Translated: CASSPYAHRDSYEQYF.

This clonotype occurred a few times. The V and J genes are TRBV10-3 and TRBJ2-2, with 8 positions matching TRBD2. V dropped 9 bases and J dropped 4; count of bases not matched to a gene: 7. The germline V gene encodes CDR1 ENHRY and CDR2 SYGVKD. This CDR3 contains 14 residues. CDR3 nucleotides: TGTGCCATTCCAGCGGGGGCCAGCACCGGGGAGCTGTTTTTT. Protein sequence: CAIPAGASTGELFF.

This clonotype was found a few times. This chain links TRBV7-2 with TRBJ2-3; no firm D call. The CDR3 runs to 13 residues. CDR1 and CDR2 from the germline V gene are SGHTA and FQGNSA. The germline V and J ends were trimmed by 5 bases and 4 bases, with 10 bases remaining between them. The CDR3 DNA is TGTGCCAGCAGCCGGGTTCGATCAGATACGCAGTATTTT. It encodes CASSRVRSDTQYF.

This sequence joins TRBV12-3 or TRBV12-4 and TRBJ2-2, with 11 positions matching TRBD2. Trimming at V came to 4 bases and at J to 6 bases, leaving 4 bases not matched to a gene. This CDR3 is built from 15 residues. CDR3 sequence reads: CASSSSGGPSGELFF. As DNA, the CDR3 is TGTGCCAGCAGTTCTAGCGGGGGGCCTTCCGGGGAGCTGTTTTTT.

The V gene is TRBV6-8, the J gene TRBJ1-1; D is unclear. Germline V gene data show CDR1 as MNHGY and CDR2 as SAAAGT. The CDR3 has 13 residues. V shed 0 bases and J shed 7 bases, with 9 bases lying between them. The CDR3 is CASSYSWGGEAFF. The CDR3 DNA sequence: TGTGCCAGCAGTTACTCCTGGGGAGGTGAAGCTTTCTTT.

The genes are TRBV5-4 and TRBJ2-7, with a tentative D call TRBD1 (5 bases). The CDR3 covers 15 residues. Looked up from germline, CDR1 is SGHNT and CDR2 is YYREEE (reference sequence). Trimming took off 4 bases at V and 4 bases at J, with 18 bases between the two ends. CDR3 sequence reads: CASSPPLTEDYEQYF. The CDR3, as DNA: TGTGCCAGCAGCCCCCCACTGACAGAGGATTACGAGCAGTACTTC.